One and the same sample provided the 3 T cell receptor beta chains below, sequenced in a study of T cells in Graves' hyperthyroidism and ophthalmopathy. Amplification of TCR beta CDR3 regions was performed using RNA transcripts as template. TCR CDR3 regions were first amplified by RT-PCR with HTBI primers. TCRdb re-called the multiplex PCR reads with MiXCR, one entry per CDR3 protein. The sample lists around 600,000 distinct CDR3 sequences; 15% to 19% were seen once. The material sequenced was blood. Every receptor here comes from a woman aged 25 to 39 with Graves' hyperthyroidism.

This sequence joins TRBV27 and TRBJ2-5; possibly TRBD1 for D (7 bases). V lost 3 bases, J lost 4 bases, and 12 bases lay in between. Germline values: CDR1 MNHEY, CDR2 SMNVEV (reference sequence). The CDR3 is 14 residues long. CDR3 sequence: CASSFLQGGETQYF. The CDR3 DNA reads as TGTGCCAGCAGTTTTCTCCAGGGGGGAGAGACCCAGTACTTC.

This clonotype was counted ten times or more. The chain recombines TRBV6-1 with TRBJ2-7; 10 positions agree with TRBD2. CDR1 and CDR2 (germline): MNHNS, SASEGT. CDR3 size: 14 residues. After removal of 3 bases from V and 6 bases from J, the junction contained 5 bases not matched to a gene. Here the CDR3 DNA reads TGTGCCAGCAGTGATCGACCTAGCGGGAGCGAGCAGTACTTC. This sequence encodes CASSDRPSGSEQYF.

This clonotype showed up many times. The CDR3 region is CAWSVEGLAEAPYNEQFF. The CDR3 nucleotides read TGTGCCTGGAGTGTAGAGGGACTAGCGGAGGCCCCCTACAATGAGCAGTTCTTC. This sequence joins TRBV30 and TRBJ2-1, with TRBD2 matching 11 bases. Germline CDR1 reads GTSNPN; CDR2 reads SVGIG (reference sequence). J was trimmed by 2 bases and V by 0 bases; bases with no gene match: 9. The CDR3 covers 18 residues.